This entry lists 27 T cell receptor beta chains sequenced from one sample in a study of technical replicates of blood from several donors. The repertoire was sequenced with immunoSEQ multiplex PCR; TCRdb's copy has only in-frame clones and lacks some. The table records roughly 90,000 clones, less than 95% of them present only once. Source material: T cells isolated from PBMCs. The receptors here all came from a human donor in good health.

The chain employs TRBV18 and TRBJ2-7, with a possible D match to TRBD1 (6 bases). Trimming shortened V by 4 bases and J by 8 bases, and 12 bases separated the two germline ends. Germline CDR1 KGHSH, CDR2 LQKENI. This CDR3 region has 12 residues. DNA for the CDR3: TGTGCCAGCTCACAGGACAGAAGCAAGCAGTACTTC. It codes for CASSQDRSKQYF.

The gene calls are TRBV9 and TRBJ1-1, with 10 bases aligning to TRBD1. Unmatched junction bases numbered 8, after V lost 0 bases and J lost 9 bases. This CDR3 is 15 amino acids long. Germline V gene data show CDR1 as SGDLS and CDR2 as YYNGEE. Here the CDR3 DNA reads TGTGCCAGCAGCGTAGCTTTCGGGGACAGGGGTAAAGCTTTCTTT. It specifies CASSVAFGDRGKAFF.

The gene calls are TRBV10-3 and TRBJ1-3, with 7 bases identical to TRBD1. V lost 9 bases and J lost 0; bases outside the gene matches: 11. CDR3 length: 16 amino acids. The germline V gene encodes CDR1 ENHRY and CDR2 SYGVKD. In DNA form, the CDR3 reads TGTGCCATAAAGGGACAGCTGACCGGCTCTGGAAACACCATATATTTT. This codes for CAIKGQLTGSGNTIYF.

The rearrangement uses TRBV7-2 and TRBJ1-5, with D uncertain. CDR1 and CDR2 from the germline V gene are SGHTA and FQGNSA. The CDR3 loop spans 15 amino acids. With 5 bases removed from V and 0 bases from J, the gap between germline ends came to 11 bases. In nucleotides, the CDR3 is TGTGCCAGCAGCCCCTCAGAATATAGCAATCAGCCCCAGCATTTT. As protein: CASSPSEYSNQPQHF.

The chain couples TRBV7-9 to TRBJ1-1, with TRBD1 matching over 9 bases. Germline trimming cut 4 bases from V and 1 base from J; bases unmatched to any gene: 4. This CDR3 has 15 residues. Germline V lookup: CDR1 SEHNR, CDR2 FQNEAQ (reference sequence). The CDR3 sequence: CASSWGQGPNTEAFF. CDR3 coding DNA: TGTGCCAGCAGCTGGGGACAGGGACCGAACACTGAAGCTTTCTTT.

Comment on this clone: At one end the junction does not follow the germline gene, possibly because of a read error. The chain's CDR3 is CASSPSPGSNTGELFF. Written as DNA, the CDR3 is TGTGCTAGCAGCCCAAGCCCGGGGTCGAACACCGGGGAGCTGTTTTTT. The chain couples TRBV7-7 to TRBJ2-2, with D maybe TRBD2 (5 bases). The CDR3 covers 16 residues. In germline, CDR1 is SSHAT, CDR2 FNYEAQ (reference sequence).

The CDR3 reads CASSLEIAGGPYNEQFF. The CDR3 nucleotides read TGTGCCAGCAGCTTAGAGATCGCGGGAGGGCCCTACAATGAGCAGTTCTTC. This chain uses TRBV11-2 with TRBJ2-1; 9 bases line up with TRBD2. The J segment lost 2 bases and the V segment lost 0 bases, leaving 5 bases of the junction unmatched. Germline CDR1 and CDR2: SGHAT and FQNNGV. This CDR3 spans 17 amino acids.

J is TRBJ2-2 and V is TRBV6-4, with 10 positions matching TRBD2. The germline V gene encodes CDR1 MRHNA and CDR2 SNTAGT. The CDR3 has 15 amino acids. V shed 6 bases, J shed 4 bases, and the junction held 5 bases outside the gene matches. The CDR3 DNA sequence: TGTGCCAGCAGGCCTAGCGGGAGTAGCACCGGGGAGCTGTTTTTT. This codes for CASRPSGSSTGELFF.

The chain links TRBV6-1 to TRBJ2-7, with D possibly being TRBD2 (6 bases). Per the germline V gene, CDR1 is MNHNS and CDR2 is SASEGT. This CDR3 region has 15 residues. The ends were cut back, 3 bases at V and 2 bases at J, with 14 bases in the middle. The CDR3 bases are TGTGCCAGCAGTGAGAACCCCTCGGGGGCCTACGAGCAGTACTTC. Its translation: CASSENPSGAYEQYF.

The CDR3 nucleotides read TGTGCCACCTTCCTCAGGCGACTGAACACTGAAGCTTTCTTT. Protein product: CATFLRRLNTEAFF. This chain connects TRBV28 to TRBJ1-1; D ambiguous. Deletions cut 10 bases from V and 0 bases from J, with 15 bases between. CDR3 length equals 14 residues. Germline values: CDR1 MDHEN, CDR2 SYDVKM.

The DNA of the CDR3 is TGTGCCAGCAGCTTGAAGTGGGCTAGCGCATATACCTACAATGAGCAGTTCTTC. Translating it yields CASSLKWASAYTYNEQFF. The chain joins TRBV5-4 to TRBJ2-1; the D gene is possibly TRBD2 (6 bases). Germline assignment: CDR1 SGHNT and CDR2 YYREEE (reference sequence). CDR3 length: 18 residues. Trimming pared 1 base from V and 2 bases from J, leaving 19 bases between.

This clone was seen just once. The chain has TRBV5-6 and TRBJ1-4; D remains unclear. V lost 1 base, J lost 3 bases, and 13 bases lay in between. Germline V gives CDR1 SGHDT, CDR2 YYEEEE. CDR3 size: 16 residues. The CDR3 nucleotides read TGTGCCAGCAGCTTGCTTACGGGTGTCGCTAATGAAAAACTGTTTTTT. It translates to CASSLLTGVANEKLFF.

V gene TRBV7-9 combines with J gene TRBJ1-2, with D unclear. Deletions cut 5 bases from V and 6 bases from J, with 10 bases between. The germline gives CDR1 SEHNR, CDR2 FQNEAQ (reference sequence). The CDR3 sequence is 12 residues long. CDR3 in amino acids: CASSATVDGYTF. The CDR3 bases are TGTGCCAGCAGCGCCACAGTCGATGGCTACACCTTC.

V usage is TRBV12-2 and J usage is TRBJ1-2; the table names TRBD1, a call not compared with the DNA. TRBV12-2 represents a pseudogene. The CDR3 contains 13 residues. CDR3 sequence (DNA): TGTGCAAGTCGCTTAAGGGGTTACTATGGCTACACCTTC. It yields the protein CASRLRGYYGYTF.

The chain is built from TRBV28 and TRBJ1-2; 7 positions match TRBD1. Germline V lookup: CDR1 MDHEN, CDR2 SYDVKM. The trim removed 5 bases at V and 3 bases at J, leaving 9 bases unmatched. This CDR3 has 15 residues. CDR3 amino acids: CASSPHRGPDYGYTF. The CDR3 nucleotides read TGTGCCAGCAGTCCGCACAGGGGCCCGGACTATGGCTACACCTTC.

A single count supports this clone. The rearrangement links TRBV28 to TRBJ1-5, with a tentative D call TRBD1 (5 bases). CDR1 and CDR2 from the germline V gene are MDHEN and SYDVKM. This CDR3 spans 15 amino acids. V lost 1 base and J 6 bases, leaving 13 bases between the germline ends. This chain's CDR3 is CASSLSLHRSQPQHF. Here the CDR3 DNA reads TGTGCCAGCAGTTTATCCCTCCACAGGAGTCAGCCCCAGCATTTT.

The chain carries TRBV6-6 and TRBJ1-2; the D is unclear. The V gene lost 0 bases and the J gene lost 7 bases, with 9 bases spanning the gap. CDR1 is MNHNY, CDR2 SVGAGI, per germline (reference sequence). CDR3 length: 13 amino acids. CDR3 nucleotides: TGTGCCAGCAGTTACTCGAGCCCGCCTGGCTACACCTTC. Its translation: CASSYSSPPGYTF.

This chain joins TRBV6-1 and TRBJ2-1; tentative D call: TRBD2 (6 bases). CDR3 length equals 14 residues. CDR1 and CDR2 from the germline V gene are MNHNS and SASEGT. Trimming pared 6 bases from V and 5 bases from J, leaving 14 bases between. The chain's CDR3 is CASRSLGRHNEQFF. Here the CDR3 DNA reads TGTGCCAGCAGATCGTTAGGGAGGCACAATGAGCAGTTCTTC.

The chain combines TRBV18 with TRBJ2-2; 7 nucleotides agree with TRBD2. Germline loops: CDR1 KGHSH, CDR2 LQKENI. CDR3 length equals 18 residues. V was pared by 2 bases and J by 0 bases, with 9 bases of the junction left unmatched. The CDR3 protein is CASSPIKSSGPNTGELFF. CDR3 in DNA: TGTGCCAGCTCACCAATAAAGTCTAGCGGTCCGAACACCGGGGAGCTGTTTTTT.

A single count supports this clone. The rearrangement links TRBV4-1 to TRBJ1-2; D gene uncertain. The CDR3 extends over 13 amino acids. Trimming pared 1 base from V and 7 bases from J, leaving 10 bases between. The germline V gene encodes CDR1 MGHRA and CDR2 YSYEKL. Here the CDR3 reads CASSQVGSGGYTF. The CDR3 DNA reads TGCGCCAGCAGCCAAGTAGGAAGCGGTGGCTACACCTTC.

The chain uses TRBV11-2 and TRBJ2-7; D is perhaps TRBD1 (6 bases). V gave up 2 bases and J gave up 4 bases, with 15 bases separating them. CDR3 length equals 15 residues. The V gene's germline CDR1 is SGHAT and CDR2 FQNNGV. CDR3 sequence (DNA): TGTGCCAGCAGCTTACCCGGCGCAGGGGAGTACGAGCAGTACTTC. It codes for CASSLPGAGEYEQYF.

The chain joins TRBV9 to TRBJ1-2; no reliable D call. Germline loops: CDR1 SGDLS, CDR2 YYNGEE. With 3 bases removed from V and 11 bases from J, the gap between germline ends came to 11 bases. The CDR3 runs to 11 residues. CDR3 DNA sequence: TGTGCCAGCAGCGCCTCTACGGGTTACACCTTC. It translates to CASSASTGYTF.

CDR3 sequence reads: CASSETVWGVGGYTF. CDR3 coding DNA: TGTGCCAGCAGCGAGACAGTGTGGGGGGTTGGTGGCTACACCTTC. The rearrangement links TRBV7-9 to TRBJ1-2; D might be TRBD1 (5 bases). The germline gives CDR1 SEHNR, CDR2 FQNEAQ (reference sequence). The V gene lost 5 bases and the J gene lost 7 bases, with 20 bases spanning the gap. This CDR3 is built from 15 residues.

The gene calls are TRBV15 and TRBJ2-3; the D gene is possibly TRBD2 (5 bases). Trimming left V 6 bases short and J 2 bases short, with 15 bases between. CDR3 size: 15 residues. Germline V lookup: CDR1 LNHNV, CDR2 YYDKDF (reference sequence). The DNA for the CDR3 is TGTGCCACCAGTATCGGGGTGAAGAACACAGATACGCAGTATTTT. Amino acids: CATSIGVKNTDTQYF.

The rearrangement joins TRBV4-1 to TRBJ2-7; D is undetermined. V lost 0 bases, J lost 1 base, and 10 bases lay in between. Germline-derived CDR1 and CDR2 are MGHRA and YSYEKL. This CDR3 comprises 15 residues. DNA of the CDR3: TGCGCCAGCAGCCAAGAATTGCCGGGTTCCTACGAGCAGTACTTC. Translated, it gives CASSQELPGSYEQYF.

This sequence joins TRBV2 and TRBJ2-5; 7 bases fit TRBD2. This CDR3 has 15 amino acids. J was trimmed by 1 base and V by 1 base; bases with no gene match: 3. CDR1 and CDR2 from the germline V gene are SNHLY and FYNNEI. The CDR3 coding sequence is TGTGCCAGCAGTGAAGGGCCGGGGGGCCAAGAGACCCAGTACTTC. As protein: CASSEGPGGQETQYF.

This clone turned up a few times. The J gene is TRBJ2-7, the V gene TRBV7-9; D gene unclear. The CDR3 runs 14 residues. In germline, CDR1 is SEHNR, CDR2 FQNEAQ (reference sequence). Trimming cost V 0 bases and J 4 bases, with 10 bases left between them. This CDR3 reads CASSLAGISYEQYF. CDR3 nucleotides: TGTGCCAGCAGCTTAGCGGGCATTTCGTACGAGCAGTACTTC.